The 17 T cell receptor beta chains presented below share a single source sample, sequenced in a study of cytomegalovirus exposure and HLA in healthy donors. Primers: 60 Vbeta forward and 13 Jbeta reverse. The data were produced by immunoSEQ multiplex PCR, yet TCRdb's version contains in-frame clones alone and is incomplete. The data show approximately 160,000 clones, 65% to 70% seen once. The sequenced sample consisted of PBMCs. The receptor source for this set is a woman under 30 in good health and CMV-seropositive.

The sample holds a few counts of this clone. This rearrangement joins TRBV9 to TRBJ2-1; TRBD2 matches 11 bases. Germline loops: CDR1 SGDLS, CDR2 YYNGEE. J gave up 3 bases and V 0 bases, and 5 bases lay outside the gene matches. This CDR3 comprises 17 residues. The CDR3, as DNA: TGTGCCAGCAGCGTAGAAAACCTAGCGGGAGGCTACAATGAGCAGTTCTTC. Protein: CASSVENLAGGYNEQFF.

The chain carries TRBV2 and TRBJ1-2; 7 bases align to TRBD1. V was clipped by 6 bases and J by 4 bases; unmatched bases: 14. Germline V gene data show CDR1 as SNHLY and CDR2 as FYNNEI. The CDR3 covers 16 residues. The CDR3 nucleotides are TGTGCCAGCAGCGGAAGATACAGGGGTTCGCGCTATGGCTACACCTTC. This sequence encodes CASSGRYRGSRYGYTF.

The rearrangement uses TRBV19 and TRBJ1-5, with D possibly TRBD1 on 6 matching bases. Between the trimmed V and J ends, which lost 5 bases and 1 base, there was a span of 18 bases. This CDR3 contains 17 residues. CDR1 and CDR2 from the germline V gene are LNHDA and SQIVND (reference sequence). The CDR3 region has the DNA TGTGCCAGTAGTCCCGGTGGGGGGGCCGAGAGCAATCAGCCCCAGCATTTT. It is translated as CASSPGGGAESNQPQHF.

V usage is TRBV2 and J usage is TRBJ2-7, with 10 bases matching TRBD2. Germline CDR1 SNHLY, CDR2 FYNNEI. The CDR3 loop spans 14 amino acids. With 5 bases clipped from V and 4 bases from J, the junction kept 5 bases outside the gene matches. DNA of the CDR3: TGTGCCAGCAGTTTAGCGGGAGGCATTTACGAGCAGTACTTC. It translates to CASSLAGGIYEQYF.

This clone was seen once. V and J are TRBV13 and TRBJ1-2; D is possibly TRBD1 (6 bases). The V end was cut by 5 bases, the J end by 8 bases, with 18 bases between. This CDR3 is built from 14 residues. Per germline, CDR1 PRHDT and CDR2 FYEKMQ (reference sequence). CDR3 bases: TGTGCCAGCAGCAAAGAACAGGGCCTCGGGGGCTACACCTTC. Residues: CASSKEQGLGGYTF.

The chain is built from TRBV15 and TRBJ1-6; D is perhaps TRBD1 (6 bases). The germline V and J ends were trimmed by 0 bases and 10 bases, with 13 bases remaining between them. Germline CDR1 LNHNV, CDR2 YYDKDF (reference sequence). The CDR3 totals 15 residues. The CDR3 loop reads CATSRDWTDPSPLHF. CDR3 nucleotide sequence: TGTGCCACCAGCAGAGATTGGACAGACCCATCACCCCTCCACTTT.

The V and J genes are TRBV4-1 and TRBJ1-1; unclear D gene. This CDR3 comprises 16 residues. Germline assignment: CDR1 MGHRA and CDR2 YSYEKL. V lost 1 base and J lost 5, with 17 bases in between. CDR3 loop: CASSQGRGVGETEAFF. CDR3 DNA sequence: TGCGCCAGCAGCCAAGGTCGGGGTGTCGGTGAGACTGAAGCTTTCTTT.

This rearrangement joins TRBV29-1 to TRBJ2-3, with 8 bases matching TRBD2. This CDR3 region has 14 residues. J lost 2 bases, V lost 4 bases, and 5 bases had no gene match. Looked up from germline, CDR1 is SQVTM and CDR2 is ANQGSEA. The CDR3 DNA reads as TGCAGCGTTGTTCCCGGGGGGGCCACAGATACGCAGTATTTT. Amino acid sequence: CSVVPGGATDTQYF.

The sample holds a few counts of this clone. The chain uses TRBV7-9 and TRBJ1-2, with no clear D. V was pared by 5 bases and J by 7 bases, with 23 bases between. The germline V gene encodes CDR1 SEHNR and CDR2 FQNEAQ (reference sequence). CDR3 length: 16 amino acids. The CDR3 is CASSDPGVSFILGYTF. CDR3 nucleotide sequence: TGTGCCAGCAGCGACCCGGGAGTCAGCTTCATACTTGGCTACACCTTC.

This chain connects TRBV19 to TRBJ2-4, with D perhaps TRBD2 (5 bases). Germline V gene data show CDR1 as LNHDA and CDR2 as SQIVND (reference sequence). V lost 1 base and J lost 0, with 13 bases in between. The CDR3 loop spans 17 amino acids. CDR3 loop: CASSIGEFSLAKNIQYF. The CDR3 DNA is TGTGCCAGTAGTATAGGGGAGTTTTCACTAGCCAAAAACATTCAGTACTTC.

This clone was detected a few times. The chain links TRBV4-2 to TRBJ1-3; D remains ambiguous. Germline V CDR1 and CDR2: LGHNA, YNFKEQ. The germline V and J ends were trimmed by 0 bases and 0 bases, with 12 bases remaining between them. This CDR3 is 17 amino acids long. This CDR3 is CASSQEEETVSGNTIYF. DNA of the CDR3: TGTGCCAGCAGCCAAGAAGAGGAGACCGTCTCTGGAAACACCATATATTTT.

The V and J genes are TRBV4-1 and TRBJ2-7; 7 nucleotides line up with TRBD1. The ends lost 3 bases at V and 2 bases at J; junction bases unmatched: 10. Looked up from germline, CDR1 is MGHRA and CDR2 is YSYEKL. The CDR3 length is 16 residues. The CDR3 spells CASSQQSTGDPYEQYF. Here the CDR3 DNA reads TGCGCCAGCAGCCAGCAATCCACAGGGGACCCCTACGAGCAGTACTTC.

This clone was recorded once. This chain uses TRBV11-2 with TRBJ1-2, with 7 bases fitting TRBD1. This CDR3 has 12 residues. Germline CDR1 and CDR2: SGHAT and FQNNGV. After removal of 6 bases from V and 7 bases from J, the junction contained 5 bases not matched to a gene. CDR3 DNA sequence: TGTGCCAGCAGTGGGACAGTACCTGGCTACACCTTC. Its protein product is CASSGTVPGYTF.

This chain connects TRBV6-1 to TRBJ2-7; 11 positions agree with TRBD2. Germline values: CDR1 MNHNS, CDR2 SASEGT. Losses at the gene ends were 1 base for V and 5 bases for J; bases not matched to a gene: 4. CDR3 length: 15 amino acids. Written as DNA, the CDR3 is TGTGCCAGCAGTGAAGTAGCGGGAGGGCGGGACGAGCAGTACTTC. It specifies CASSEVAGGRDEQYF.

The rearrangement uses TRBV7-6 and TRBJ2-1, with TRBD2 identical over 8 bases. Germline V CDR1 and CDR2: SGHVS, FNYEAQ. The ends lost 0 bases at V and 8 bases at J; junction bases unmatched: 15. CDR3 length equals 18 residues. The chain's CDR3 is CASSLAWGGAGGVDEQFF. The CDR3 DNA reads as TGTGCCAGCAGCTTAGCTTGGGGCGGCGCGGGGGGTGTCGATGAGCAGTTCTTC.

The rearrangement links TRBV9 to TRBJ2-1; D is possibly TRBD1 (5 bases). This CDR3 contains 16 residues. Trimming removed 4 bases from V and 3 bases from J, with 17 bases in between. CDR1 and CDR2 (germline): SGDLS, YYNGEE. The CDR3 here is CASSPLGLVYYNEQFF. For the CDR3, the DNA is TGTGCCAGCAGCCCGTTGGGGCTAGTTTACTACAATGAGCAGTTCTTC. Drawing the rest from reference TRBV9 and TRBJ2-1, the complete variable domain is DSGVTQTPKHLITATGQRVTLRCSPRSGDLSVYWYQQSLDQGLQFLIQYYNGEERAKGNILERFSAQQFPDLHSELNLSSLELGDSALYFCASSPLGLVYYNEQFFGPGTRLTVL.

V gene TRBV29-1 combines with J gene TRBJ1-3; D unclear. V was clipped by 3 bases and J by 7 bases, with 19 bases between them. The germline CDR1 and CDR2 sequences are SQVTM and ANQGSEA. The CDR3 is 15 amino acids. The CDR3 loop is CSVDLRGLGSNTIYF. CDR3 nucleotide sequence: TGCAGCGTTGATTTAAGAGGCCTAGGCTCGAACACCATATATTTT.